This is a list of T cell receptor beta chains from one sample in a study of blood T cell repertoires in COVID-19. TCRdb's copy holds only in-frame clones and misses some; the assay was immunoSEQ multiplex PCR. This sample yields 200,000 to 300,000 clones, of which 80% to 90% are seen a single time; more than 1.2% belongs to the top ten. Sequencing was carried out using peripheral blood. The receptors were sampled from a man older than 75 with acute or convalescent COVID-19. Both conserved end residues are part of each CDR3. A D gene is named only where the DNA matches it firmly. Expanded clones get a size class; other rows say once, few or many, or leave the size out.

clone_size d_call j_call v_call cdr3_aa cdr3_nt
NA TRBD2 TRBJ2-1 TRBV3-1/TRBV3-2 CASSFLAGGPYNEQFF TGTGCCAGCAGCTTTCTAGCGGGAGGGCCTTACAATGAGCAGTTCTTC
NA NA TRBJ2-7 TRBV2 CASSEVVRGRYYEQYF TGTGCCAGCAGTGAAGTTGTCAGGGGTCGATATTACGAGCAGTACTTC
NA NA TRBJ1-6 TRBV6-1 CASSERPGGNSPLHF TGTGCCAGCAGTGAACGGCCGGGGGGCAATTCACCCCTCCACTTT
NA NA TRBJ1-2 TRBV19 CASSSASTGNYGYTF TGTGCCAGTAGTTCAGCCTCCACAGGGAACTATGGCTACACCTTC
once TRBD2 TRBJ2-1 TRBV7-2 CASRGLAGGNEQFF TGTGCCAGCAGGGGACTAGCGGGAGGAAATGAGCAGTTCTTC
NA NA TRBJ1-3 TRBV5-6 CASSAAAGNTIYF TGTGCCAGCAGCGCGGCAGCTGGAAACACCATATATTTT
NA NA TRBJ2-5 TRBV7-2 CASSLVTGAQETQYF TGTGCCAGCAGCTTAGTAACGGGAGCGCAGGAGACCCAGTACTTC
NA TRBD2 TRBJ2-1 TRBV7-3 CASSLTSSGRAGQFF TGTGCCAGCAGCTTAACGTCTAGCGGGAGGGCAGGGCAGTTCTTC
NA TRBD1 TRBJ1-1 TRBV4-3 CASSQERQGNKAFF TGCGCCAGCAGCCAAGAAAGACAGGGGAATAAAGCTTTCTTT
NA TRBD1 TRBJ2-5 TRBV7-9 CASSLGDRGPQETQYF TGTGCCAGCAGCTTAGGAGACAGGGGACCCCAAGAGACCCAGTACTTC
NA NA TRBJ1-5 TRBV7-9 CASSPGGVQPQHF TGTGCCAGCAGCCCCGGGGGGGTCCAGCCCCAGCATTTT
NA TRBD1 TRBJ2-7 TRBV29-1 CSVDNGQGVGEQYF TGCAGCGTTGATAATGGACAGGGGGTAGGGGAGCAGTACTTC
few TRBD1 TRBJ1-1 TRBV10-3 CAIRQGQYDRRTEAFF TGTGCCATCAGGCAGGGACAGTACGATCGGCGGACTGAAGCTTTCTTT
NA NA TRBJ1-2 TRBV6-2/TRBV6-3 CASSYVRRGNYGYTF TGTGCCAGCAGTTACGTCAGAAGAGGAAACTATGGCTACACCTTC
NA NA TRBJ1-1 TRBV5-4 CASSLAGNTEAFF TGTGCCAGCAGCTTGGCAGGTAACACTGAAGCTTTCTTT
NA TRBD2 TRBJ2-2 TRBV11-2 CASSRLAGGSNTGELFF TGTGCCAGCAGCCGACTAGCGGGTGGGTCGAACACCGGGGAGCTGTTTTTT
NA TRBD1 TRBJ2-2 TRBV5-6 CASSFGDRATGELFF TGTGCCAGCAGCTTCGGGGACAGGGCCACCGGGGAGCTGTTTTTT
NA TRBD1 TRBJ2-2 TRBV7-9 CASSSPPGQANTGELFF TGTGCCAGCAGCTCTCCACCGGGACAGGCAAACACCGGGGAGCTGTTTTTT
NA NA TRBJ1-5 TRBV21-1 CASSKTASRRNQPQHF TGTGCCAGCAGCAAGACAGCCAGTCGTCGCAATCAGCCCCAGCATTTT
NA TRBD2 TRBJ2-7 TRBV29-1 CSVVGAGGGEQYF TGCAGCGTTGTCGGGGCGGGGGGCGGCGAGCAGTACTTC
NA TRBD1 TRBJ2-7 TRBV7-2 CASSILTGDEQYF TGTGCCAGCAGCATCCTTACAGGGGACGAGCAGTACTTC
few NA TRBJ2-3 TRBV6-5 CASSRQSSTDTQYF TGTGCCAGCAGTCGACAGAGTAGCACAGATACGCAGTATTTT
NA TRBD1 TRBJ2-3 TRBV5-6 CASSSGTGDTDTQYF TGTGCCAGCAGCTCAGGGACAGGGGACACAGATACGCAGTATTTT
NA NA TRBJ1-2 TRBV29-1 CSVEGDTRDYGYTF TGCAGCGTTGAAGGGGACACAAGGGACTATGGCTACACCTTC
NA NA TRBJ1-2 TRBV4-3 CASSQDLTKYGYTF TGCGCCAGCAGCCAAGATTTAACTAAGTATGGCTACACCTTC
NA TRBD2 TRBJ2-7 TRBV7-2 CASSLTSPYEQYF TGTGCCAGCAGCCTGACTAGCCCCTACGAGCAGTACTTC
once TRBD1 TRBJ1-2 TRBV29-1 CSVVPPTGSNYGYTF TGCAGCGTTGTCCCTCCGACAGGGTCAAACTATGGCTACACCTTC
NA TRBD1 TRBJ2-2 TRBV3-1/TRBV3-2 CASSQGQGAIGELFF TGTGCCAGCAGCCAAGGTCAGGGGGCAATCGGGGAGCTGTTTTTT
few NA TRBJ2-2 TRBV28 CASSLPGTNTGELFF TGTGCCAGCAGTCTACCAGGAACGAACACCGGGGAGCTGTTTTTT
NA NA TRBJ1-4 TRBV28 CASSLMGAEGEKLFF TGTGCCAGCAGTTTAATGGGGGCTGAAGGTGAAAAACTGTTTTTT
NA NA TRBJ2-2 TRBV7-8 CASSLISTNTGELFF TGTGCCAGCAGCTTAATATCCACTAACACCGGGGAGCTGTTTTTT
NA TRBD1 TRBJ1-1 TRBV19 CASSSVTGATEAFF TGTGCCAGTAGTTCAGTGACAGGGGCCACTGAAGCTTTCTTT
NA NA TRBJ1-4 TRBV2 CASSLHPPAANEKLFF TGTGCCAGCAGCTTACACCCGCCAGCGGCTAATGAAAAACTGTTTTTT
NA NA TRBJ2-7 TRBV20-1 CSASKRRTSYEQYF TGCAGTGCTAGTAAGCGGCGGACCTCCTACGAGCAGTACTTC
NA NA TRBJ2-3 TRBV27 CASAGRGTYTDTQYF TGTGCCAGCGCGGGCCGGGGGACCTACACAGATACGCAGTATTTT
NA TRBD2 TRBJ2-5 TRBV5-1 CASSLFLAGQETQYF TGCGCCAGCAGCTTGTTTCTAGCGGGGCAAGAGACCCAGTACTTC
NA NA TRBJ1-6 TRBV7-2 CASSQINNSPLHF TGTGCCAGCAGCCAGATAAACAATTCACCCCTCCACTTT